One sample yielded the 31 T cell receptor beta chains listed below, sequenced in a study of Ad26.COV2.S vaccination and SARS-CoV-2 variants. Profiled with immunoSEQ multiplex PCR; TCRdb holds only in-frame clones, not every one. The sample has approximately 300,000 clones; 85% are singletons. Sample treatment: roughly 19 received Ad26.COV2.S at low or high dose, single or two shots; roughly five received placebo; per-sample allocation not given. Samples analyzed were those drawn on day 63 after the first vaccine or placebo injection. Sequences were derived from peripheral blood, sampled in a trial of Ad26.COV2.S vaccine versus placebo. These receptor sequences come from a person between 18 and 59 years old who received the Ad26.COV2.S COVID-19 vaccine or a placebo.

For this clone: This sample also contains other DNA sequences that code for the same CDR3. The chain employs TRBV9 and TRBJ2-7; D uncertain. Germline CDR1 reads SGDLS; CDR2 reads YYNGEE. Trimming pared 0 bases from V and 0 bases from J, leaving 10 bases between. This CDR3 is built from 15 residues. The CDR3 reads CASSVGTLSSYEQYF. DNA of the CDR3: TGTGCCAGCAGCGTAGGGACGTTAAGCTCCTACGAGCAGTACTTC.

This clone was seen just once. This chain links TRBV29-1 with TRBJ2-3; D perhaps matches TRBD1 (6 bases). The germline V gene encodes CDR1 SQVTM and CDR2 ANQGSEA. The CDR3 contains 11 residues. Trimming left V 7 bases short and J 11 bases short, with 16 bases between. CDR3 sequence: CSAGQKDRQYF. The CDR3 bases are TGCAGCGCCGGCCAAAAGGACAGGCAGTATTTT.

This chain joins TRBV21-1 and TRBJ2-7. TRBV21-1 is described as a pseudogene. The CDR3 length is 14 residues. CDR3 region: CASSKWDAAYEQYF. The CDR3 DNA reads as TGTGCCAGCAGCAAATGGGACGCCGCCTACGAGCAGTACTTC.

V gene TRBV2 combines with J gene TRBJ2-3; 11 bases align to TRBD2. The CDR3 loop spans 16 amino acids. In germline, CDR1 is SNHLY, CDR2 FYNNEI. V was pared by 2 bases and J by 1 base, with 2 bases of the junction left unmatched. CDR3 amino acids: CASSELLAGGTDTQYF. Here the CDR3 DNA reads TGTGCCAGCAGTGAACTACTAGCGGGGGGCACAGATACGCAGTATTTT.

Concerning this clone: The sample holds other DNA sequences that translate to the same CDR3. Here the CDR3 reads CASSPGQGRDTQYF. DNA of the CDR3: TGCGCCAGCAGCCCTGGACAGGGTAGGGATACGCAGTATTTT. The chain uses TRBV5-1 and TRBJ2-3, with 8 bases aligning to TRBD1. CDR1 is SGHRS and CDR2 is YFSETQ in the germline V gene. This CDR3 has 14 residues. V lost 4 bases and J lost 6; bases outside the gene matches: 7. Full variable domain (outside the CDR3, taken from reference TRBV5-1 and TRBJ2-3): KAGVTQTPRYLIKTRGQQVTLSCSPISGHRSVSWYQQTPGQGLQFLFEYFSETQRNKGNFPGRFSGRQFSNSRSEMNVSTLELGDSALYLCASSPGQGRDTQYFGPGTRLTVL.

The gene calls are TRBV5-1 and TRBJ1-2; D is perhaps TRBD1 (5 bases). Germline CDR1 reads SGHRS; CDR2 reads YFSETQ. Trimming removed 0 bases from V and 0 bases from J, with 9 bases in between. The CDR3 extends over 15 amino acids. The CDR3 DNA reads TGCGCCAGCAGCTTGGTACAGGACTCTAACTATGGCTACACCTTC. This translates into CASSLVQDSNYGYTF.

Turning to this clone: Mismatch with germline at one junction end may stem from a read error. The genes are TRBV5-5 and TRBJ2-7; 9 bases match TRBD1. Germline V gene lookup returns CDR1 SGHKS and CDR2 YYEKEE (reference sequence). The CDR3 covers 11 residues. CDR3 nucleotides: TGTGCCAGCAGCTGGGACAGGGCCCCGCACTTC. Translated: CASSWDRAPHF.

This clone was found once. This sequence joins TRBV4-2 and TRBJ1-4, with D perhaps TRBD1 (5 bases). The V end lost 2 bases, the J end lost 8 bases, and 18 bases lay between the germline ends. CDR1 is LGHNA, CDR2 YNFKEQ, per germline. This CDR3 is built from 16 residues. In nucleotides, the CDR3 is TGTGCCAGCAGCCAAACGGGGGGATCCCGAGGAGAAAAACTGTTTTTT. Its protein is CASSQTGGSRGEKLFF.

The V gene is TRBV5-1, the J gene TRBJ1-2, with TRBD1 as a possible D gene (5 bases). The CDR3 is 16 residues long. Looked up from germline, CDR1 is SGHRS and CDR2 is YFSETQ. Trimming took off 3 bases at V and 4 bases at J, with 19 bases between the two ends. The CDR3 loop reads CASSWGTADSFYGYTF. In DNA form, the CDR3 reads TGCGCCAGCAGCTGGGGGACTGCTGATTCTTTCTATGGCTACACCTTC. Combining the CDR3 with reference TRBV5-1 and TRBJ1-2 gives the whole variable domain KAGVTQTPRYLIKTRGQQVTLSCSPISGHRSVSWYQQTPGQGLQFLFEYFSETQRNKGNFPGRFSGRQFSNSRSEMNVSTLELGDSALYLCASSWGTADSFYGYTFGSGTRLTVV.

The table lists this clone with a count of one. This CDR3 is CATRGDRWVYNEQFF. CDR3 in DNA: TGTGCCACCAGAGGGGACAGGTGGGTATACAATGAGCAGTTCTTC. The chain couples TRBV19 to TRBJ2-1, with 8 bases aligning to TRBD1. Germline CDR1 reads LNHDA; CDR2 reads SQIVND (reference sequence). Losses at the gene ends were 10 bases for V and 4 bases for J; bases not matched to a gene: 12. This CDR3 is built from 15 residues.

CDR3 residues: CASSGVSQANTGELFF. The CDR3 DNA is TGCGCCAGCAGCGGCGTATCGCAGGCGAACACCGGGGAGCTGTTTTTT. The chain employs TRBV5-1 and TRBJ2-2; no firm D call. The CDR3 runs to 16 residues. Germline CDR1 is SGHRS and CDR2 is YFSETQ. V was clipped by 4 bases and J by 0 bases, with 13 bases between them.

The genes are TRBV6-5 and TRBJ1-3, with D maybe TRBD1 (6 bases). V shed 3 bases and J shed 4 bases, with 10 bases lying between them. Germline CDR1 is MNHEY and CDR2 is SVGAGI. This CDR3 spans 14 amino acids. In nucleotides, the CDR3 is TGTGCCAGCAGTTATTCAGGGGCAGGAAACACCATATATTTT. Translation gives CASSYSGAGNTIYF.

The chain links TRBV7-2 to TRBJ1-2, with D unclear. The CDR3 contains 15 residues. CDR1 is SGHTA and CDR2 is FQGNSA in the germline V gene. Trimming removed 1 base at V and 8 bases at J, with 17 bases between. The DNA of the CDR3 is TGTGCCAGCAGCTTAGACGGTAATCCAAGATCGGGCTACACCTTC. This encodes CASSLDGNPRSGYTF.

This chain joins TRBV10-3 and TRBJ2-1; 9 bases map to TRBD2. This CDR3 has 13 amino acids. The germline V gene encodes CDR1 ENHRY and CDR2 SYGVKD. After removal of 8 bases from V and 7 bases from J, the junction contained 6 bases not matched to a gene. The CDR3 nucleotides read TGTGCCATCTGGAGCGGGGGGACGAATGAGCAGTTCTTC. Protein: CAIWSGGTNEQFF.

DNA for the CDR3: TGTGCCAGCAGGTTCCACGGGGGGGACGAGCAGTACTTC. It yields the protein CASRFHGGDEQYF. The chain employs TRBV28 and TRBJ2-7; 8 bases align to TRBD2. J was trimmed by 5 bases and V by 6 bases; bases with no gene match: 6. The CDR3 spans 13 residues. Looked up from germline, CDR1 is MDHEN and CDR2 is SYDVKM.

The J gene is TRBJ2-5, the V gene TRBV7-6; 11 nucleotides agree with TRBD2. The CDR3 consists of 18 residues. After removal of 4 bases from V and 4 bases from J, the junction contained 14 bases not matched to a gene. Looked up from germline, CDR1 is SGHVS and CDR2 is FNYEAQ. The CDR3 spells CASSSQGRLAGGSETQYF. The CDR3 coding sequence is TGTGCCAGCAGCTCCCAAGGACGGCTAGCGGGGGGTTCAGAGACCCAGTACTTC. Based on the CDR3 plus reference TRBV7-6 and TRBJ2-5, the full variable domain is GAGVSQSPRYKVTKRGQDVALRCDPISGHVSLYWYRQALGQGPEFLTYFNYEAQQDKSGLPNDRFSAERPEGSISTLTIQRTEQRDSAMYRCASSSQGRLAGGSETQYFGPGTRLLVL.

This clone showed up just once. Different DNA sequences within this sample yield the same CDR3. The CDR3 sequence: CASSLVETQYF. CDR3 in DNA: TGTGCCAGCAGCTTAGTAGAGACCCAGTACTTC. The chain has TRBV11-3 and TRBJ2-5; no definite D call. Looked up from germline, CDR1 is SGHNT and CDR2 is YENEEA. V was trimmed by 1 base and J by 4 bases, leaving 1 base between them. The length of the CDR3 is 11 residues.

The V call is TRBV30, the J call TRBJ2-2; D perhaps matches TRBD2 (6 bases). Trimming left V 2 bases short and J 3 bases short, with 16 bases between. Germline values: CDR1 GTSNPN, CDR2 SVGIG (reference sequence). The CDR3 is made up of 16 amino acids. CDR3 DNA sequence: TGTGCCTGGAGTACTGGAGGGCGATGGGACACCGGGGAGCTGTTTTTT. It codes for CAWSTGGRWDTGELFF.

V and J are TRBV6-1 and TRBJ1-2; D gene uncertain. This CDR3 is built from 14 residues. The germline CDR1 and CDR2 sequences are MNHNS and SASEGT. V was clipped by 3 bases and J by 3 bases, with 11 bases between them. CDR3 residues: CASSEAVSYYGYTF. The CDR3, as DNA: TGTGCCAGCAGTGAGGCAGTCAGCTACTATGGCTACACCTTC.

In this sample, this clone turned up many times. This chain links TRBV12-3 or TRBV12-4 with TRBJ1-2; no clear D gene. The CDR3 consists of 12 residues. The ends were cut back, 5 bases at V and 4 bases at J, with 8 bases in the middle. Written as DNA, the CDR3 is TGTGCCAGCAGTATCAGGTTCTATGGCTACACCTTC. Its protein product is CASSIRFYGYTF.

V usage is TRBV5-1 and J usage is TRBJ2-1, with 7 positions matching TRBD2. Germline loops: CDR1 SGHRS, CDR2 YFSETQ. The V and J ends lost 3 bases and 3 bases, in that order; junction bases with no gene match: 9. The CDR3 runs 16 residues. CDR3 sequence: CASSSPTSPFYNEQFF. In DNA, the CDR3 is TGCGCCAGCAGCTCACCGACTAGCCCATTCTACAATGAGCAGTTCTTC.

The chain joins TRBV19 to TRBJ1-5; 8 bases are shared with TRBD1. V lost 3 bases, J lost 6 bases, and 7 bases stayed unmatched. This CDR3 has 15 amino acids. Per germline, CDR1 LNHDA and CDR2 SQIVND (reference sequence). CDR3 sequence reads: CASSMRRGPSQPQHF. CDR3 in DNA: TGTGCCAGTAGTATGCGCAGGGGGCCGAGTCAGCCCCAGCATTTT.

This chain joins TRBV10-3 and TRBJ2-1; 7 nucleotides line up with TRBD1. Germline values: CDR1 ENHRY, CDR2 SYGVKD. This CDR3 has 14 amino acids. The J segment lost 0 bases and the V segment lost 4 bases, leaving 0 bases of the junction unmatched. As DNA, the CDR3 is TGTGCCATCAGTGGACAGGGCTCCTACAATGAGCAGTTCTTC. It yields the protein CAISGQGSYNEQFF.

This chain links TRBV7-3 with TRBJ2-5; a possible D gene is TRBD2 (6 bases). The ends were cut back, 5 bases at V and 7 bases at J, with 17 bases in the middle. Germline V gene lookup returns CDR1 SGHTA and CDR2 FQGTGA. This CDR3 is built from 14 residues. The chain's CDR3 is CASSRRGGDGTQYF. CDR3 bases: TGTGCCAGCAGCCGGCGCGGCGGGGACGGGACCCAGTACTTC.

This clone has only a few counts. This same CDR3 is encoded by further DNA sequences in the sample. The genes are TRBV6-5 and TRBJ1-2, with D possibly being TRBD1 (6 bases). This CDR3 is built from 13 residues. V lost 5 bases, J lost 2 bases, and 9 bases lay in between. Germline CDR1 reads MNHEY; CDR2 reads SVGAGI. CDR3 in amino acids: CASSPDRNYGYTF. For the CDR3, the DNA is TGTGCCAGCAGTCCGGACAGAAACTATGGCTACACCTTC.

This clone was seen a single time. The V call is TRBV28, the J call TRBJ2-7; 8 bases map to TRBD1. The junction had 8 bases not matched to a gene; V was cut back by 5 bases and J by 5 bases. Germline lookup yields CDR1 MDHEN and CDR2 SYDVKM. The length of the CDR3 is 14 residues. The CDR3 protein is CASSIVQGAHEQYF. The CDR3 DNA is TGTGCCAGCAGTATCGTTCAGGGGGCCCACGAGCAGTACTTC. The variable domain in full, completed from reference TRBV28 and TRBJ2-7, reads DVKVTQSSRYLVKRTGEKVFLECVQDMDHENMFWYRQDPGLGLRLIYFSYDVKMKEKGDIPEGYSVSREKKERFSLILESASTNQTSMYLCASSIVQGAHEQYFGPGTRLTVT.

Many counts were recorded for this clone. This chain connects TRBV28 to TRBJ1-5; D possibly corresponds to TRBD1 (5 bases). CDR1 MDHEN and CDR2 SYDVKM come from the germline V gene. V lost 3 bases and J 9 bases, leaving 9 bases between the germline ends. The CDR3 extends over 12 amino acids. Written as DNA, the CDR3 is TGTGCCAGCAGTTTCGTCGGGGGGCCCCAGCATTTT. It codes for CASSFVGGPQHF.

V usage is TRBV11-3 and J usage is TRBJ2-2; 9 positions match TRBD1. CDR3 length: 15 amino acids. Germline loops: CDR1 SGHNT, CDR2 YENEEA. V gave up 5 bases and J gave up 5 bases; unmatched junction bases: 6. The CDR3 region has the DNA TGTGCCAGCAGCCAAACAGGGGGCGTTACCGGGGAGCTGTTTTTT. The encoded protein is CASSQTGGVTGELFF.

The chain combines TRBV6-2 or TRBV6-3 with TRBJ2-5, with 9 bases lining up with TRBD2. The CDR3 runs to 15 residues. V shed 2 bases, J shed 1 base, and the junction held 2 bases outside the gene matches. Per the germline V gene, CDR1 is MNHEY and CDR2 is SVGEGT. The chain's CDR3 is CASSYPSGVQETQYF. The CDR3 DNA reads as TGTGCCAGCAGTTACCCTAGCGGGGTCCAAGAGACCCAGTACTTC.

DNA of the CDR3: TGTGCCAGCAGCCAAGATATGGGGGGCAGAGGCTACACCTTC. It yields the protein CASSQDMGGRGYTF. The V call is TRBV3-1 (or the pseudogene TRBV3-2), the J call TRBJ1-2; D might be TRBD1 (6 bases). The length of the CDR3 is 14 residues. Looked up from germline, CDR1 is LGHDT and CDR2 is YNNKEL (reference sequence). V was shortened by 0 bases and J by 8 bases, with 13 bases between the two germline ends.

The rearrangement uses TRBV25-1 and TRBJ2-2; D may be TRBD2 (6 bases). Germline CDR1 MGHDK, CDR2 SYGVNS. Trimming took 7 bases from V and 1 from J, leaving 22 bases between them. CDR3 length: 18 amino acids. This CDR3 reads CASMSPLGRGGNTGELFF. CDR3 in DNA: TGTGCCAGCATGAGCCCTCTTGGGCGGGGAGGGAACACCGGGGAGCTGTTTTTT.